This TCR beta chain was sequenced in a study of T cell responses to AZD1222 COVID-19 vaccine. Study in general: Doses given second, at about 4 or about 12 weeks, were pooled.

This CDR3 is 12 amino acids long. The V gene lost 6 bases and the J gene lost 7 bases, with 13 bases spanning the gap. Germline assignment: CDR1 MNHNY and CDR2 SVGAGI (reference sequence). Study outcomes and limitations: Nearly half of the spike-specific TCRs reportedly recognize variant regions that carry no mutations. Of the AZD1222 recipients, only 5 or 6 were seropositive at baseline. Donors in the cohort were predominantly white British and more often female, and clonal diversity was possibly underestimated.

This table comes from immunoSEQ multiplex PCR, and its TCRdb copy is limited to in-frame clones, with some not included. The data contain under 150,000 clones, over 90% of them seen just once; the ten biggest clones take up 0.75% to 0.95%. Concerning this clone: Its antigen is not identified.

This clonotype was sampled from an adult in good health. The sample consisted of peripheral blood, taken on day 0 of AZD1222 vaccination. This chain uses TRBV6-6 with TRBJ2-7; TRBD2 is a possible D gene (5 bases). CDR3 residues: CASSLAQTEQYF. CDR3 nucleotide sequence: TGTGCCAGCAGCCTAGCCCAGACGGAGCAGTACTTC.